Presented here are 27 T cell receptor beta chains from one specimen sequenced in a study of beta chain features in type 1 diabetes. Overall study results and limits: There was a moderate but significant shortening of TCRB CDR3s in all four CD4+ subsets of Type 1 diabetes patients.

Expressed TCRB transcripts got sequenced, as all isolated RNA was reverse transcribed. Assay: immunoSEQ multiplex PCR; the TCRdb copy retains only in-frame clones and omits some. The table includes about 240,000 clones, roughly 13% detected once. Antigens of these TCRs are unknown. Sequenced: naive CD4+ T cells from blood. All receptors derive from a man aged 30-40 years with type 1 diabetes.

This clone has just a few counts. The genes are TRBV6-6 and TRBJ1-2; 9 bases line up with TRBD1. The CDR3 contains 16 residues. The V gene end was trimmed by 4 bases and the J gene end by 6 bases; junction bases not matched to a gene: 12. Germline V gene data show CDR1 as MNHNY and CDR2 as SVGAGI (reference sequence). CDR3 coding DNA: TGTGCCAGCAGTTTAACTAACGCGGGACAGGGAAATGGCTACACCTTC. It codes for CASSLTNAGQGNGYTF.

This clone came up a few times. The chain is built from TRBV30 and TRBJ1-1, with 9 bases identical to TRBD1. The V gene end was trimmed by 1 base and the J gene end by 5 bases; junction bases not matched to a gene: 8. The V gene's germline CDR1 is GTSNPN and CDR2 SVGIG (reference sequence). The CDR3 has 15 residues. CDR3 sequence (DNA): TGTGCCTGGAGTGCATACAGGGGGCGTGGGACTGAAGCTTTCTTT. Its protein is CAWSAYRGRGTEAFF.

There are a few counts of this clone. CDR3 protein: CASSLRIIGWPNYGYTF. Here the CDR3 DNA reads TGCGCCAGCAGTCTTAGGATTATCGGGTGGCCTAACTATGGCTACACCTTC. The chain links TRBV23-1 to TRBJ1-2; D gene uncertain. TRBV23-1 qualifies as an ORF whose function is uncertain. The CDR3 covers 17 residues. The V gene lost 4 bases and the J gene lost 0 bases, with 18 bases spanning the gap.

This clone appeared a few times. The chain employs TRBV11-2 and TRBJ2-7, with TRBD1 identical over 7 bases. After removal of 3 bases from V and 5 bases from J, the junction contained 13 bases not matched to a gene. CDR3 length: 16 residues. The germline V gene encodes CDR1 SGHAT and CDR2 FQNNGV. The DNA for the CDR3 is TGTGCCAGCAGCTTGGGCCTACAGGGGTTCGGGAACGAGCAGTACTTC. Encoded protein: CASSLGLQGFGNEQYF.

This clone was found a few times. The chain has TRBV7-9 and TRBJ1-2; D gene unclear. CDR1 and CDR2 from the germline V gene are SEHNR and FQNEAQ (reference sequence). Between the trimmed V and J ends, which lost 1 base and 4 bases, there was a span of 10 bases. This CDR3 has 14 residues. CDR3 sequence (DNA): TGTGCCAGCAGCTTAGGGGCAGCCCTCTATGGCTACACCTTC. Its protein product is CASSLGAALYGYTF. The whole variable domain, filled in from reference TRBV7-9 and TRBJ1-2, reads DTGVSQNPRHKITKRGQNVTFRCDPISEHNRLYWYRQTLGQGPEFLTYFQNEAQLEKSRLLSDRFSAERPKGSFSTLEIQRTEQGDSAMYLCASSLGAALYGYTFGSGTRLTVV.

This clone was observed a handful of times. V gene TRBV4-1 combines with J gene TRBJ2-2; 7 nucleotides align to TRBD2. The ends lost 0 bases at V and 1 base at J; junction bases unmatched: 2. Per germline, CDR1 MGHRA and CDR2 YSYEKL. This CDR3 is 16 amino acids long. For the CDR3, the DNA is TGCGCCAGCAGCCAAGAGGGAGGGAGGAACACCGGGGAGCTGTTTTTT. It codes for CASSQEGGRNTGELFF.

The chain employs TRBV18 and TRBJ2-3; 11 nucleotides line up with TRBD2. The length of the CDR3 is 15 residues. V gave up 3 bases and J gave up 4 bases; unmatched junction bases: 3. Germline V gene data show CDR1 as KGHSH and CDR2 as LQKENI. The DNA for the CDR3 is TGTGCCAGCTCACCCCCGGGACTAGCGGCAGATACGCAGTATTTT. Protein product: CASSPPGLAADTQYF.

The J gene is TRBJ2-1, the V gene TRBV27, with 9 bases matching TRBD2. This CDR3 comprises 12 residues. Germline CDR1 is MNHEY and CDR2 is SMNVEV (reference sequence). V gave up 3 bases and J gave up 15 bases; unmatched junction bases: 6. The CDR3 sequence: CASSLVAGGVFF. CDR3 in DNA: TGTGCCAGCAGTTTGGTGGCGGGAGGGGTGTTCTTC.

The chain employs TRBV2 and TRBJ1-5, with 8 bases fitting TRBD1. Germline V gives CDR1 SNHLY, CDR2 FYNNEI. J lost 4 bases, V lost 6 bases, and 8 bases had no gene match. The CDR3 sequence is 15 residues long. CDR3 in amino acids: CASRRDRSGNQPQHF. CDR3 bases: TGTGCCAGCAGGCGGGACAGGTCCGGGAATCAGCCCCAGCATTTT. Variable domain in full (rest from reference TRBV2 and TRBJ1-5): EPEVTQTPSHQVTQMGQEVILRCVPISNHLYFYWYRQILGQKVEFLVSFYNNEISEKSEIFDDQFSVERPDGSNFTLKIRSTKLEDSAMYFCASRRDRSGNQPQHFGDGTRLSIL.

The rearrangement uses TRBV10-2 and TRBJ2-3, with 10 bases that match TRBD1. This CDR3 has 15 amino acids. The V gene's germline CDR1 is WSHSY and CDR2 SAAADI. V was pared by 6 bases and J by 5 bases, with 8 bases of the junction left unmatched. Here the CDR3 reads CASRGTGDVLDTQYF. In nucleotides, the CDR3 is TGCGCCAGCAGAGGGACAGGGGATGTCCTAGATACGCAGTATTTT.

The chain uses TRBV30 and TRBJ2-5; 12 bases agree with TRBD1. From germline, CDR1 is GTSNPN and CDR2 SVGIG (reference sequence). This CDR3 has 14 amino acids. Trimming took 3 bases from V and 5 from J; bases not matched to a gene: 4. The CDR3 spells CAWRGQGAGETQYF. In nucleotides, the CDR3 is TGTGCCTGGAGGGGACAGGGGGCTGGCGAGACCCAGTACTTC.

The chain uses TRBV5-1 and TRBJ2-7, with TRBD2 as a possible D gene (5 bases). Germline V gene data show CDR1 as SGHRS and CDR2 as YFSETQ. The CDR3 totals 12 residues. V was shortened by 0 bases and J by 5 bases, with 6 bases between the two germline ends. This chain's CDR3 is CASSLVGNEQYF. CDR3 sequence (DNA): TGCGCCAGCAGCTTGGTCGGGAACGAGCAGTACTTC.

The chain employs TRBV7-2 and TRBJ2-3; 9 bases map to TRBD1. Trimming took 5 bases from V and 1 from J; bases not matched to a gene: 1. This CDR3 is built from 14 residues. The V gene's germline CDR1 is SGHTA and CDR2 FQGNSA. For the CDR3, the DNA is TGTGCCAGCAGCACAGGGGGCGGCACAGATACGCAGTATTTT. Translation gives CASSTGGGTDTQYF.

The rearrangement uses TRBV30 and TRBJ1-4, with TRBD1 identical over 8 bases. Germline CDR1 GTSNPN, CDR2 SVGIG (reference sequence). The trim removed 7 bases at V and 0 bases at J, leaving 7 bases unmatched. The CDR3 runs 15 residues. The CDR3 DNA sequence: TGTGCCTCTTTAGGACAGGGTGCAACTAATGAAAAACTGTTTTTT. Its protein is CASLGQGATNEKLFF.

CDR3 residues: CASSLYNEQFF. The CDR3 nucleotides are TGTGCCAGCAGTCTTTACAATGAGCAGTTCTTC. The V gene is TRBV6-1, the J gene TRBJ2-1, with no clear D. V was cut by 5 bases and J by 4 bases, with 3 bases left in between. This CDR3 spans 11 amino acids. CDR1 and CDR2 from the germline V gene are MNHNS and SASEGT.

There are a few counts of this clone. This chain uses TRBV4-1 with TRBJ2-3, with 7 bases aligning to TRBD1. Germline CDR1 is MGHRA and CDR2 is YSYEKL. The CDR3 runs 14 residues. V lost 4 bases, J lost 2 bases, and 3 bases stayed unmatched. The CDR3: CASSRQGDTDTQYF. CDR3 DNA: TGCGCCAGCAGCCGACAGGGAGACACAGATACGCAGTATTTT.

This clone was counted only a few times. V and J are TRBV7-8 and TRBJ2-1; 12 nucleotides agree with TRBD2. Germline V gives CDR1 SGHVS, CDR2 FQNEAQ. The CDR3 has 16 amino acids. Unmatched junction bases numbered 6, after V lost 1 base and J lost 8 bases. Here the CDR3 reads CASSLGPGLAGDEQFF. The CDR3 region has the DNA TGTGCCAGCAGCTTAGGCCCGGGACTAGCGGGCGATGAGCAGTTCTTC.

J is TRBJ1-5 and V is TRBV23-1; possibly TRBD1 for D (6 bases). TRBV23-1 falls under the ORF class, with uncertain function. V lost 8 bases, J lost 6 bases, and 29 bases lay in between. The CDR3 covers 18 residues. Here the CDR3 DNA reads TGCGCCAGCTCCTCCTCCGGGACATCACTACTTGGTGGTCAGCCCCAGCATTTT. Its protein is CASSSSGTSLLGGQPQHF.

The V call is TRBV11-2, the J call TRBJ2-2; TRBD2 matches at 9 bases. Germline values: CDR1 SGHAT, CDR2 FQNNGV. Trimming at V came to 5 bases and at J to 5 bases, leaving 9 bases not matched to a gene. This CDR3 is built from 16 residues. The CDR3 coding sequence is TGTGCCAGCAGCCTACGTAGCGGGGGAGGTACCGGGGAGCTGTTTTTT. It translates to CASSLRSGGGTGELFF.

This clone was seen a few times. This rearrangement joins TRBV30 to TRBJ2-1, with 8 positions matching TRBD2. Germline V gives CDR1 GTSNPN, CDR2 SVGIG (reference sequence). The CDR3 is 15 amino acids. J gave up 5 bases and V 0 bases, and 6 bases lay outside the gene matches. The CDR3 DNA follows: TGTGCCTGGAGTGTACGGCTAGCGGGCGACAATGAGCAGTTCTTC. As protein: CAWSVRLAGDNEQFF.

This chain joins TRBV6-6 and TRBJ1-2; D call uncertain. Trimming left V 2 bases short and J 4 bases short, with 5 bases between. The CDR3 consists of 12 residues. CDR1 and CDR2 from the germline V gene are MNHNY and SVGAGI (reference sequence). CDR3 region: CASSYEVYGYTF. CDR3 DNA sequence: TGTGCCAGCAGTTACGAGGTCTATGGCTACACCTTC.

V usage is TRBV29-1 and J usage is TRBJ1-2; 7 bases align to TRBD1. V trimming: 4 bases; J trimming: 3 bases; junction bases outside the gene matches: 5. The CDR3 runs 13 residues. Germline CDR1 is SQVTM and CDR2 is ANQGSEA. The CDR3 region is CSVGQGGDYGYTF. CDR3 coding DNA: TGCAGCGTTGGCCAGGGGGGTGACTATGGCTACACCTTC.

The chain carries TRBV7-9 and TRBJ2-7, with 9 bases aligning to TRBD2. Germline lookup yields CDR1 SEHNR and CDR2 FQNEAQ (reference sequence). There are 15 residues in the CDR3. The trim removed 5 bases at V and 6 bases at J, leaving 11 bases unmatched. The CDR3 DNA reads TGTGCCAGCAGCCGCTTAGCGGGAGAGGGGGTCGAGCAGTACTTC. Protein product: CASSRLAGEGVEQYF.

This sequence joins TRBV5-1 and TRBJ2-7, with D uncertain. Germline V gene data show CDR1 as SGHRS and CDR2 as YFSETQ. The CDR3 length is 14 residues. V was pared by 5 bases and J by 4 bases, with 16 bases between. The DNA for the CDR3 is TGCGCCAGCAGTGGTTCCGGCGGTGGGTACGAGCAGTACTTC. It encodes CASSGSGGGYEQYF.

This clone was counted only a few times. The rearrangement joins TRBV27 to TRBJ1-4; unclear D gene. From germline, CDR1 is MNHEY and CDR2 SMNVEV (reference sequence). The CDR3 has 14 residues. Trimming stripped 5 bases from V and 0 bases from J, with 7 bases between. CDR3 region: CASSRQATNEKLFF. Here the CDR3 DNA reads TGTGCCAGCAGTCGACAAGCAACTAATGAAAAACTGTTTTTT.

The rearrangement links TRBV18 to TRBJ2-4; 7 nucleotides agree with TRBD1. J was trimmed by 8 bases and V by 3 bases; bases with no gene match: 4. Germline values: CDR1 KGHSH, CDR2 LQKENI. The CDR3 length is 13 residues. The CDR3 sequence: CASSPGQVYIQYF. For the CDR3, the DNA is TGTGCCAGCTCACCCGGACAGGTCTACATTCAGTACTTC.

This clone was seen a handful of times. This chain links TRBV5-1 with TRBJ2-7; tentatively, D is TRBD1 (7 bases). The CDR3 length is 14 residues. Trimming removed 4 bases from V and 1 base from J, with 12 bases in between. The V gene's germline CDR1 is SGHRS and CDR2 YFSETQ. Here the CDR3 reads CASSAGQPSYEQYF. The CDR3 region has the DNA TGCGCCAGCAGCGCGGGACAGCCTTCCTACGAGCAGTACTTC. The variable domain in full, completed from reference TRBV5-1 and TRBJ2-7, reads KAGVTQTPRYLIKTRGQQVTLSCSPISGHRSVSWYQQTPGQGLQFLFEYFSETQRNKGNFPGRFSGRQFSNSRSEMNVSTLELGDSALYLCASSAGQPSYEQYFGPGTRLTVT.